Presented here are 22 T cell receptor beta chains from one specimen sequenced in a study of blood T cell repertoires in COVID-19. Sequenced by immunoSEQ multiplex PCR; TCRdb stores in-frame clones only, minus some. Found here are about 240,000 clones, around 83% of them singletons; the top ten hold more than 8.5%. The source material was peripheral blood. The receptors stem from a woman aged 45-65 years with COVID-19, enrolled during active disease.

Concerning this clone: Other DNA sequences in this specimen translate into the identical CDR3. The V and J genes are TRBV27 and TRBJ1-5, with D tentatively TRBD1 (5 bases). V lost 2 bases and J 4 bases, leaving 6 bases between the germline ends. CDR3 size: 13 residues. The germline V gene has CDR1 MNHEY and CDR2 SMNVEV (reference sequence). CDR3 in DNA: TGTGCCAGCAGTTTAGCAGGGAATCAGCCCCAGCATTTT. Translating gives CASSLAGNQPQHF.

This clone has only one observation. The J gene is TRBJ2-3, the V gene TRBV9; D possibly corresponds to TRBD1 (6 bases). Trimming cost V 0 bases and J 1 base, with 24 bases left between them. The CDR3 covers 20 residues. Germline V lookup: CDR1 SGDLS, CDR2 YYNGEE. The CDR3 region has the DNA TGTGCCAGCAGCGTAGATCCCTGGGGACATGGGGAGTACCGCACAGATACGCAGTATTTT. It is translated as CASSVDPWGHGEYRTDTQYF.

The CDR3 sequence is CASSEFFLAGGINEQFF. The DNA of the CDR3 is TGTGCCAGCAGTGAATTCTTTCTAGCGGGGGGAATAAATGAGCAGTTCTTC. J is TRBJ2-1 and V is TRBV6-1; 11 positions agree with TRBD2. CDR1 is MNHNS, CDR2 SASEGT, per germline. Trimming removed 2 bases from V and 7 bases from J; junction bases left unmatched: 10. This CDR3 region has 17 residues.

This chain links TRBV5-6 with TRBJ2-5; weak D call: TRBD1 (6 bases). Trimming left V 4 bases short and J 1 base short, with 11 bases between. Germline V CDR1 and CDR2: SGHDT, YYEEEE. The CDR3 is 14 residues long. The CDR3 DNA reads TGTGCCAGCAGCCTACAGGGTATCCAAGAGACCCAGTACTTC. Amino acids: CASSLQGIQETQYF.

This clone was seen only once. The rearrangement uses TRBV3-1 (or the pseudogene TRBV3-2) and TRBJ2-1; no clear D. V lost 5 bases, J lost 0 bases, and 11 bases lay in between. This CDR3 region has 15 residues. Germline CDR1 reads LGHDT; CDR2 reads YNNKEL (reference sequence). This chain's CDR3 is CASSSSTRSYNEQFF. For the CDR3, the DNA is TGTGCCAGCAGCTCGTCGACTCGCTCCTACAATGAGCAGTTCTTC.

The chain carries TRBV24-1 and TRBJ2-1; 8 nucleotides align to TRBD1. In germline, CDR1 is KGHDR, CDR2 SFDVKD. This CDR3 has 15 amino acids. Trimming took 5 bases from V and 2 from J; bases not matched to a gene: 4. CDR3 nucleotide sequence: TGTGCCACCAGTGTCCGACAGGGGACCTACAATGAGCAGTTCTTC. It is translated as CATSVRQGTYNEQFF.

The chain's CDR3 is CASSRDRGQTEAFF. CDR3 bases: TGTGCCAGCAGCCGGGACAGGGGGCAGACTGAAGCTTTCTTT. The chain carries TRBV6-4 and TRBJ1-1, with 12 bases identical to TRBD1. The V and J ends lost 6 bases and 5 bases, in that order; junction bases with no gene match: 4. The CDR3 is 14 amino acids. The germline V gene has CDR1 MRHNA and CDR2 SNTAGT.

The CDR3 nucleotides read TGTGCCAGCGGGGTATGGGGCGGACCCGTCTATGGCTACACCTTC. Translation gives CASGVWGGPVYGYTF. The rearrangement joins TRBV5-6 to TRBJ1-2; TRBD1 is a possible D gene (5 bases). The ends were cut back, 7 bases at V and 4 bases at J, with 20 bases in the middle. In germline, CDR1 is SGHDT, CDR2 YYEEEE. CDR3 length equals 15 residues.

V usage is TRBV29-1 and J usage is TRBJ1-1; no definite D call. V shed 4 bases and J shed 1 base, with 10 bases lying between them. The CDR3 extends over 13 amino acids. Germline loops: CDR1 SQVTM, CDR2 ANQGSEA. The CDR3 loop reads CSVAGGENTEAFF. The CDR3 nucleotides are TGCAGCGTTGCCGGCGGTGAGAACACTGAAGCTTTCTTT.

The chain joins TRBV9 to TRBJ2-2; 9 bases agree with TRBD1. Germline trimming cut 4 bases from V and 7 bases from J; bases unmatched to any gene: 11. This CDR3 contains 16 residues. Germline V lookup: CDR1 SGDLS, CDR2 YYNGEE. CDR3 sequence (DNA): TGTGCCAGCAGCTATAATTCTGGGACAGGGATCGGGGAGCTGTTTTTT. Protein sequence: CASSYNSGTGIGELFF.

The chain carries TRBV7-2 and TRBJ2-1; tentative D call: TRBD1 (5 bases). This CDR3 contains 12 residues. Germline assignment: CDR1 SGHTA and CDR2 FQGNSA. Trimming took 6 bases from V and 7 from J, leaving 10 bases between them. The CDR3 loop reads CASRSQGNEQFF. The CDR3 nucleotides are TGTGCCAGCAGGAGTCAGGGAAATGAGCAGTTCTTC.

This clone occurred once. The chain couples TRBV28 to TRBJ1-2; TRBD1 aligns across 10 bases. CDR3 length: 16 residues. Germline CDR1 is MDHEN and CDR2 is SYDVKM. Trimming took 2 bases from V and 7 from J; bases not matched to a gene: 10. In DNA form, the CDR3 reads TGTGCCAGCAGTTTACACCGGGACAGGGGACTTCGTGGCTACACCTTC. Encoded protein: CASSLHRDRGLRGYTF.

The rearrangement links TRBV30 to TRBJ1-1, with unresolved D. The CDR3 runs 12 residues. CDR1 GTSNPN and CDR2 SVGIG come from the germline V gene (reference sequence). Trimming cost V 1 base and J 6 bases, with 9 bases left between them. The CDR3 region is CAWSAMVPEAFF. The DNA of the CDR3 is TGTGCCTGGAGTGCTATGGTACCTGAAGCTTTCTTT.

This chain uses TRBV23-1 with TRBJ2-5; 11 nucleotides line up with TRBD1. TRBV23-1 qualifies as an ORF whose function is uncertain. There are 18 residues in the CDR3. V lost 8 bases to trimming and J lost 4 bases; unmatched junction nucleotides: 18. In nucleotides, the CDR3 is TGCGCCAGCGACTCCCCGGACAGGGGGCGTGAGGAGGGAGAGACCCAGTACTTC. This gives the protein CASDSPDRGREEGETQYF.

The V call is TRBV12-3 or TRBV12-4, the J call TRBJ1-1, with D possibly being TRBD1 (5 bases). V lost 9 bases to trimming and J lost 4 bases, with 9 bases between them. The CDR3 contains 11 residues. The CDR3 nucleotides are TGTGCCAGTTGGGGGGGCACTGAAGCTTTCTTT. This gives the protein CASWGGTEAFF.

The chain employs TRBV4-1 and TRBJ2-3; D is undetermined. The CDR3 has 14 residues. Germline lookup yields CDR1 MGHRA and CDR2 YSYEKL. Trimming took 5 bases from V and 0 from J, leaving 9 bases between them. The CDR3 bases are TGCGCCAGCAGCGTGGCCGCTAGCACAGATACGCAGTATTTT. It yields the protein CASSVAASTDTQYF.

The chain couples TRBV4-2 to TRBJ1-2, with TRBD1 matching 7 bases. Germline lookup yields CDR1 LGHNA and CDR2 YNFKEQ. Trimming at V came to 1 base and at J to 7 bases, leaving 9 bases not matched to a gene. The CDR3 length is 15 residues. Here the CDR3 reads CASSQVDSRDSGYTF. Here the CDR3 DNA reads TGTGCCAGCAGCCAAGTCGACAGTAGGGACAGTGGCTACACCTTC.

This clone was recorded a few times. The chain joins TRBV7-3 to TRBJ2-2, with D perhaps TRBD1 (5 bases). This CDR3 has 13 residues. In germline, CDR1 is SGHTA, CDR2 FQGTGA. V was pared by 5 bases and J by 7 bases, with 11 bases between. CDR3 coding DNA: TGTGCCAGCAGCCCCAGGGTGCTCGGGGAGCTGTTTTTT. Protein sequence: CASSPRVLGELFF.

The DNA of the CDR3 is TGTGCTAGTGGTTTGGTACTCCCGGACAGGGGGACCTACGAGCAGTACTTC. It specifies CASGLVLPDRGTYEQYF. This chain uses TRBV12-5 with TRBJ2-7; TRBD1 matches at 10 bases. V shed 0 bases, J shed 2 bases, and the junction held 7 bases outside the gene matches. In germline, CDR1 is LGHNT, CDR2 FRNRAP. CDR3 length: 17 residues.

The chain links TRBV7-9 to TRBJ1-5; D call uncertain. Germline CDR1 and CDR2: SEHNR and FQNEAQ (reference sequence). This CDR3 has 15 residues. Trimming pared 1 base from V and 0 bases from J, leaving 7 bases between. The CDR3 nucleotides are TGTGCCAGCAGCTTAGGTTTAGCTAGCAATCAGCCCCAGCATTTT. Residues: CASSLGLASNQPQHF.

The rearrangement joins TRBV5-4 to TRBJ2-3, with a possible D match to TRBD1 (6 bases). The CDR3 has 13 residues. CDR1 and CDR2 from the germline V gene are SGHNT and YYREEE (reference sequence). Trimming cost V 1 base and J 6 bases, with 9 bases left between them. The CDR3 nucleotides read TGTGCCAGCAGCTTGTGGGGGCAGGATACGCAGTATTTT. Translated: CASSLWGQDTQYF.

The chain recombines TRBV2 with TRBJ1-1; no clear D. V dropped 8 bases and J dropped 4 bases, with 8 bases sitting between them. The CDR3 runs 11 residues. Germline CDR1 and CDR2: SNHLY and FYNNEI. CDR3 sequence reads: CASFWSTEAFF. The CDR3 DNA sequence: TGTGCCAGCTTTTGGAGCACTGAAGCTTTCTTT.